This TCR beta chain came from a study of T cell changes during pregnancy in multiple sclerosis. From germline, CDR1 is MNHEY and CDR2 SVGAGI. V lost 6 bases and J 7 bases, leaving 15 bases between the germline ends. The CDR3 consists of 13 residues. TCRdb keeps only in-frame clones here, not all; method: immunoSEQ multiplex PCR. Here the sample spans about 42,000 clones, approximately 80% being singletons. The sample consisted of CD4+ T cells from peripheral blood mononuclear cells, taken before pregnancy. This clonotype originated in a female donor with multiple sclerosis, enrolled in a pregnancy study. The rearrangement links TRBV6-5 to TRBJ1-2; weak D call: TRBD1 (5 bases). The CDR3 nucleotides read TGTGCCAGCAGCCGAAACCCAGGGTTTGGCTACACCTTC. As protein: CASSRNPGFGYTF.